This T cell receptor beta chain is from a study of blood T cell repertoires in COVID-19. Overall study: The United States, Italy and Spain were the sources of the acute and convalescent COVID-19 samples. PBMCs, B-cell-depleted T cells, or T cells provided the cDNA or gDNA that made up the material.

In Seattle, patients joined the study during active infection and were tracked longitudinally. Trimming stripped 3 bases from V and 7 bases from J, with 18 bases between. The CDR3 has 16 amino acids. Germline V gene sequence: CDR1 LNHDA, CDR2 SQIVND (reference sequence). Per the original methods: Nucleated cell number was recorded as an estimate derived from reference gene primer amplification. Only in-frame clones appear in the TCRdb table, and some are missing; sequencing was by immunoSEQ multiplex PCR. The V and J calls and clone size come from that table; D and trimming were worked out from the DNA. Of over 450,000 clones listed, roughly nine tenths were seen once; the top ten hold less than 9%.

The receptor's source is a woman aged 45 to 65 with COVID-19, enrolled during active disease. The gene calls are TRBV19 and TRBJ1-4; D possibly corresponds to TRBD1 (6 bases). The material sequenced was peripheral blood. CDR3 loop: CASSIGSGAVGEKLFF. DNA for the CDR3: TGTGCCAGTAGTATCGGTTCAGGGGCAGTTGGTGAAAAACTGTTTTTT. Full variable domain (outside the CDR3, taken from reference TRBV19 and TRBJ1-4): DGGITQSPKYLFRKEGQNVTLSCEQNLNHDAMYWYRQDPGQGLRLIYYSQIVNDFQKGDIAEGYSVSREKKESFPLTVTSAQKNPTAFYLCASSIGSGAVGEKLFFGSGTQLSVL.